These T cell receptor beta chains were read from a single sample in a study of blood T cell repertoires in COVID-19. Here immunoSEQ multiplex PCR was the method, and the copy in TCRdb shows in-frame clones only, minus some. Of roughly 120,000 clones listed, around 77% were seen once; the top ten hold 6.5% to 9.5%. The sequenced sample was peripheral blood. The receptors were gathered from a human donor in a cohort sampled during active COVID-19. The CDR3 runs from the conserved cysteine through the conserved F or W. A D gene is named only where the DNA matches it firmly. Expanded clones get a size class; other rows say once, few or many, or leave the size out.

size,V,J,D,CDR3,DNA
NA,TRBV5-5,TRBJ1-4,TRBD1,CASSPGTGVRANEKLFF,TGTGCCAGCAGCCCGGGGACAGGGGTTAGGGCTAATGAAAAACTGTTTTTT
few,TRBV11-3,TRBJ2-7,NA,CASSPAGLPFEQYF,TGTGCCAGCAGCCCCGCGGGATTGCCCTTCGAGCAGTACTTC
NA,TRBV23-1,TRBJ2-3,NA,CASSQYRGRRVGTDTQYF,TGCGCCAGCAGTCAATATCGTGGGCGCAGGGTGGGAACAGATACGCAGTATTTT
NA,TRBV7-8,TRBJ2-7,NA,CASSDPTGRYEQYF,TGTGCCAGCAGCGACCCGACAGGTCGCTACGAGCAGTACTTC
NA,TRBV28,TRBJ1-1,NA,CASSMYRPKYTEAFF,TGTGCCAGCAGTATGTACAGGCCCAAATACACTGAAGCTTTCTTT
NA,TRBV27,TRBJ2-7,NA,CASSLAGGNEQYF,TGTGCCAGCAGTTTGGCAGGGGGGAACGAGCAGTACTTC
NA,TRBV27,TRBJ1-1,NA,CASSAASGYTEAFF,TGTGCCAGCAGTGCCGCCTCAGGGTACACTGAAGCTTTCTTT
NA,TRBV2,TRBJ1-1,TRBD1,CASSEGQGSTEAFF,TGTGCCAGCAGTGAGGGACAGGGTAGCACTGAAGCTTTCTTT
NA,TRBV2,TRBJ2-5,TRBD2,CASSEWRGAQETQYF,TGTGCCAGCAGTGAATGGCGGGGGGCCCAAGAGACCCAGTACTTC
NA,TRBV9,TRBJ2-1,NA,CASSVGGLGNEQFF,TGTGCCAGCAGCGTAGGAGGGCTTGGAAATGAGCAGTTCTTC
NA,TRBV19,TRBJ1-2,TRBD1,CASSMGQGNYGYTF,TGTGCCAGTAGTATGGGACAGGGGAACTATGGCTACACCTTC
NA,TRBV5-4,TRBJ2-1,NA,CASGGADNEQFF,TGTGCCAGCGGGGGGGCCGACAATGAGCAGTTCTTC
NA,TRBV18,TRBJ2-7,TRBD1,CASSPQTGPPGGISYEQYF,TGTGCCAGCTCACCACAGACGGGGCCACCAGGGGGAATTTCCTACGAGCAGTACTTC
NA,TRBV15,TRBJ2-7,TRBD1,CATSSNTGASYEQYF,TGTGCCACCAGCAGCAATACAGGGGCCTCCTACGAGCAGTACTTC
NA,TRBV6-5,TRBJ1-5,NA,CASREDRYSNQPQHF,TGTGCCAGCAGAGAGGACAGATATAGCAATCAGCCCCAGCATTTT
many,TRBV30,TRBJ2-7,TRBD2,CAWRGGLASEQYF,TGTGCCTGGAGGGGAGGACTAGCTAGCGAGCAGTACTTC
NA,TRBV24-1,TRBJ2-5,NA,CATSDPAVGTQYF,TGTGCCACCAGTGACCCAGCGGTAGGGACCCAGTACTTC
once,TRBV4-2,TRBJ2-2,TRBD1,CASSQDKQGAGELFF,TGTGCCAGCAGCCAAGATAAACAGGGGGCCGGGGAGCTGTTTTTT
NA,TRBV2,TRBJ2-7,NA,CASSGNGNSTPYEQYF,TGTGCCAGCAGTGGAAACGGGAACAGCACCCCCTACGAGCAGTACTTC
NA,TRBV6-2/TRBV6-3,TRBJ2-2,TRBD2,CASSPQSSGRAATGELFF,TGTGCCAGCAGCCCTCAATCTAGCGGGAGGGCCGCGACCGGGGAGCTGTTTTTT
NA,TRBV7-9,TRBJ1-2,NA,CASSKGWSREAYGYTF,TGTGCCAGCAGCAAAGGATGGAGCAGGGAGGCCTATGGCTACACCTTC
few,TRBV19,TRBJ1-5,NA,CASSILSGGSNQPQHF,TGTGCCAGTAGTATCCTCAGTGGTGGTAGCAATCAGCCCCAGCATTTT
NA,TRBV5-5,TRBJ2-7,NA,CASSLAGASYEQYF,TGTGCCAGCAGCTTGGCAGGGGCATCCTACGAGCAGTACTTC
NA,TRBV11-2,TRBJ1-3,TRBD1,CASSPRGWSGNTIYF,TGTGCCAGCAGCCCCAGGGGGTGGTCTGGAAACACCATATATTTT